A single sample gave rise to the 30 T cell receptor beta chains below, sequenced in a study of preoperative IRX-2 immunotherapy in early breast cancer. This sample's treatment: preoperative locoregional IRX-2 cytokine immunotherapy. TCRdb's table, derived via immunoSEQ multiplex PCR, lists solely in-frame clones and lacks some. The sample shows around 95,000 clones, just over 85% of them seen only once. This specimen consisted of tumor tissue, obtained after IRX-2 immunotherapy. Receptors were obtained from a human donor with breast cancer.

The chain recombines TRBV15 with TRBJ1-5; weak D call: TRBD1 (5 bases). Looked up from germline, CDR1 is LNHNV and CDR2 is YYDKDF (reference sequence). CDR3 length equals 17 residues. V lost 0 bases, J lost 0 bases, and 12 bases lay in between. The CDR3, as DNA: TGTGCCACCAGCAGAGAGGGACGGGGGAATAGCAATCAGCCCCAGCATTTT. This gives the protein CATSREGRGNSNQPQHF. The variable domain in full, with the rest retrieved from reference TRBV15 and TRBJ1-5, is DAMVIQNPRYQVTQFGKPVTLSCSQTLNHNVMYWYQQKSSQAPKLLFHYYDKDFNNEADTPDNFQSRRPNTSFCFLDIRSPGLGDTAMYLCATSREGRGNSNQPQHFGDGTRLSIL.

The V gene is TRBV9, the J gene TRBJ1-2, with unresolved D. CDR1 and CDR2 from the germline V gene are SGDLS and YYNGEE. This CDR3 spans 14 amino acids. Trimming stripped 6 bases from V and 4 bases from J, with 16 bases between. CDR3 DNA sequence: TGTGCCAGCAAACGGGATGGAGATATCTATGGCTACACCTTC. Translated, it gives CASKRDGDIYGYTF.

The chain has TRBV6-8 and TRBJ2-7, with D tentatively TRBD1 or TRBD2 (7 bases each). The CDR3 has 15 amino acids. Trimming pared 10 bases from V and 6 bases from J, leaving 25 bases between. Per germline, CDR1 MNHGY and CDR2 SAAAGT. CDR3 region: CAITQGGNTFGEQYF. The DNA of the CDR3 is TGTGCCATCACCCAGGGGGGGAATACGTTCGGCGAGCAGTACTTC.

The sample holds a few counts of this clone. This chain connects TRBV7-2 to TRBJ1-1, with D hard to call. Germline assignment: CDR1 SGHTA and CDR2 FQGNSA. The CDR3 spans 13 residues. The V and J ends lost 5 bases and 5 bases respectively, with 12 bases between them. The DNA for the CDR3 is TGTGCCAGCAGCAGGGATCAAGGTACTGAAGCTTTCTTT. Its translation is CASSRDQGTEAFF.

This clone was recorded only once. One end of the junction is discordant with germline, which a read error may explain. This chain uses TRBV5-1 with TRBJ1-1; D is unresolved. The CDR3 runs 14 residues. Germline V gives CDR1 SGHRS, CDR2 YFSETQ. The CDR3 DNA is TGCGCCAGCAACTTGGAGTCTCGCAACACTGAAGCTTTCTTT. Translated: CASNLESRNTEAFF.

This clone showed up many times. The chain couples TRBV5-1 to TRBJ2-1; 12 positions match TRBD2. Germline V lookup: CDR1 SGHRS, CDR2 YFSETQ. V dropped 0 bases and J dropped 8; count of bases not matched to a gene: 9. The CDR3 runs 17 residues. Here the CDR3 reads CASSLVTGLAGSDEQFF. The DNA of the CDR3 is TGCGCCAGCAGCTTGGTCACCGGACTAGCGGGAAGTGATGAGCAGTTCTTC.

This clone has a handful of counts. The J gene is TRBJ1-6, the V gene TRBV28; 7 nucleotides line up with TRBD1. V shed 7 bases, J shed 6 bases, and the junction held 9 bases outside the gene matches. Germline V gene data show CDR1 as MDHEN and CDR2 as SYDVKM. CDR3 size: 15 residues. The CDR3 region has the DNA TGTGCCAGCAAAAGGGACAGCGCAACTAATTCACCCCTCCACTTT. Translating gives CASKRDSATNSPLHF.

V is TRBV18 and J is TRBJ1-5, with D tentatively TRBD1 (6 bases). Germline CDR1 reads KGHSH; CDR2 reads LQKENI. The V end lost 2 bases, the J end lost 4 bases, and 12 bases lay between the germline ends. The CDR3 spans 15 residues. For the CDR3, the DNA is TGTGCCAGCTCACCATTAGGGGGGTCGAATCAGCCCCAGCATTTT. This translates into CASSPLGGSNQPQHF.

J is TRBJ1-1 and V is TRBV7-4; D remains unclear. This CDR3 spans 13 amino acids. Per germline, CDR1 SGHVT and CDR2 SQSDAQ. V was shortened by 2 bases and J by 5 bases, with 9 bases between the two germline ends. CDR3 region: CASSLRIRTEAFF. CDR3 coding DNA: TGTGCCAGCAGCTTAAGGATCCGGACTGAAGCTTTCTTT.

The chain employs TRBV6-7 and TRBJ1-2; D is possibly TRBD1 (5 bases). TRBV6-7 is an ORF, with its function uncertain. The V gene lost 2 bases and the J gene lost 6 bases, with 7 bases spanning the gap. The CDR3 has 12 residues. CDR3 nucleotide sequence: TGTGCCAGCAGTTACGGGGGAAATGGCTACACCTTC. The encoded protein is CASSYGGNGYTF.

This rearrangement joins TRBV5-1 to TRBJ2-2; 9 bases agree with TRBD1. This CDR3 is 15 amino acids long. Germline assignment: CDR1 SGHRS and CDR2 YFSETQ. The V segment lost 4 bases and the J segment 4 bases; nucleotides outside the gene matches: 5. DNA of the CDR3: TGCGCCAGCAGCCAGGGACAGGGTCTCACCGGGGAGCTGTTTTTT. This translates into CASSQGQGLTGELFF.

V is TRBV28 and J is TRBJ2-7; a possible D gene is TRBD2 (5 bases). This CDR3 has 13 amino acids. Trimming took off 3 bases at V and 3 bases at J, with 9 bases between the two ends. Germline V gene data show CDR1 as MDHEN and CDR2 as SYDVKM. This CDR3 is CASSLPGGYEQYF. The DNA for the CDR3 is TGTGCCAGCAGTTTGCCCGGAGGCTACGAGCAGTACTTC.

This sequence joins TRBV5-1 and TRBJ2-5; no firm D call. Trimming took 0 bases from V and 1 from J, leaving 10 bases between them. CDR3 size: 15 residues. The germline V gene has CDR1 SGHRS and CDR2 YFSETQ. The CDR3 loop reads CASSLVGLTQETQYF. CDR3 nucleotides: TGCGCCAGCAGCTTGGTCGGCCTGACCCAAGAGACCCAGTACTTC.

This rearrangement joins TRBV7-1 to TRBJ1-4; D is unresolved. TRBV7-1 is an open reading frame, and its role is uncertain. V was cut by 4 bases and J by 4 bases, with 10 bases left in between. The CDR3 totals 14 residues. In nucleotides, the CDR3 is TGTGCCAGCAGCTTTGACGTGGGTAATGAAAAACTGTTTTTT. This gives the protein CASSFDVGNEKLFF.

V gene TRBV10-2 combines with J gene TRBJ2-1, with a possible D match to TRBD2 (6 bases). The CDR3 is 14 residues long. The V gene lost 4 bases and the J gene lost 4 bases, with 11 bases spanning the gap. Germline loops: CDR1 WSHSY, CDR2 SAAADI. As DNA, the CDR3 is TGCGCCAGCAGTGGAGCGGGCAGGTACAATGAGCAGTTCTTC. It is translated as CASSGAGRYNEQFF.

V and J are TRBV6-4 and TRBJ1-2; no clear D. The CDR3 is made up of 13 amino acids. Trimming left V 6 bases short and J 4 bases short, with 12 bases between. The germline CDR1 and CDR2 sequences are MRHNA and SNTAGT. CDR3 sequence reads: CASRTPGSYGYTF. CDR3 coding DNA: TGTGCCAGCAGGACGCCAGGCAGCTATGGCTACACCTTC.

The chain joins TRBV5-1 to TRBJ2-1; tentatively, D is TRBD1 or TRBD2 (6 bases each). The germline CDR1 and CDR2 sequences are SGHRS and YFSETQ. CDR3 length: 14 amino acids. Deletions cut 5 bases from V and 0 bases from J, with 9 bases between. The DNA for the CDR3 is TGCGCCAGCAGTAGGGGGGACTCCTACAATGAGCAGTTCTTC. This sequence encodes CASSRGDSYNEQFF.

The chain employs TRBV6-8 and TRBJ2-5, with D perhaps TRBD2 (5 bases). Germline values: CDR1 MNHGY, CDR2 SAAAGT. V lost 6 bases to trimming and J lost 5 bases, with 10 bases between them. This CDR3 spans 12 amino acids. CDR3: CASRDSLETQYF. In DNA form, the CDR3 reads TGTGCCAGCAGGGACTCCTTGGAGACCCAGTACTTC.

V and J are TRBV15 and TRBJ2-7, with D tentatively TRBD2 (6 bases). V lost 0 bases and J 6 bases, leaving 12 bases between the germline ends. Per the germline V gene, CDR1 is LNHNV and CDR2 is YYDKDF (reference sequence). The CDR3 is 14 amino acids. In nucleotides, the CDR3 is TGTGCCACCAGCAGAGATCCAGGAGGGTCCGAGCAGTACTTC. Protein sequence: CATSRDPGGSEQYF.

The chain has TRBV6-8 and TRBJ1-4, with 9 bases aligning to TRBD1. The germline V gene has CDR1 MNHGY and CDR2 SAAAGT. Germline trimming cut 4 bases from V and 5 bases from J; bases unmatched to any gene: 5. There are 15 residues in the CDR3. In DNA form, the CDR3 reads TGTGCCAGCAGTTTCCGAGACAGGGGGAATGAAAAACTGTTTTTT. It is translated as CASSFRDRGNEKLFF.

This clone has only a few counts. The V call is TRBV6-1, the J call TRBJ1-1; no clear D. The CDR3 consists of 12 residues. Germline V gives CDR1 MNHNS, CDR2 SASEGT. The germline V and J ends were trimmed by 1 base and 9 bases, with 9 bases remaining between them. As DNA, the CDR3 is TGTGCCAGCAGTGAAGGGGTCTCTCAAGCTTTCTTT. Translating it yields CASSEGVSQAFF.

This sequence joins TRBV4-1 and TRBJ1-5; no clear D gene. V lost 1 base and J lost 7, with 8 bases in between. CDR1 is MGHRA, CDR2 YSYEKL, per germline. The CDR3 loop spans 13 amino acids. The CDR3 loop is CASSQGRGQPQHF. CDR3 nucleotides: TGCGCCAGCAGCCAAGGTAGAGGGCAGCCCCAGCATTTT.

The chain couples TRBV30 to TRBJ1-1; tentatively, D is TRBD1 (6 bases). Trimming stripped 0 bases from V and 5 bases from J, with 10 bases between. The CDR3 is 13 residues long. From germline, CDR1 is GTSNPN and CDR2 SVGIG (reference sequence). This CDR3 reads CAWSVGGRTEAFF. CDR3 coding DNA: TGTGCCTGGAGTGTCGGGGGCCGGACTGAAGCTTTCTTT.

This clone was observed a few times. The CDR3 protein is CASRLRTSGDLAKNIQYF. Here the CDR3 DNA reads TGTGCCAGCAGATTACGGACTAGCGGGGACCTAGCCAAAAACATTCAGTACTTC. The gene calls are TRBV6-8 and TRBJ2-4, with TRBD2 matching 12 bases. Germline trimming cut 6 bases from V and 0 bases from J; bases unmatched to any gene: 9. Germline CDR1 is MNHGY and CDR2 is SAAAGT. The CDR3 totals 18 residues.

This clone was counted between two and nine times. This CDR3 reads CATSPGEMADTQYF. The DNA for the CDR3 is TGTGCCACCAGTCCAGGGGAGATGGCAGATACGCAGTATTTT. The J gene is TRBJ2-3, the V gene TRBV15; D might be TRBD1 (6 bases). Germline V CDR1 and CDR2: LNHNV, YYDKDF (reference sequence). The CDR3 covers 14 residues. V was shortened by 6 bases and J by 4 bases, with 14 bases between the two germline ends.

The chain links TRBV18 to TRBJ2-2, with 11 positions matching TRBD2. The ends lost 3 bases at V and 2 bases at J; junction bases unmatched: 5. This CDR3 spans 17 amino acids. From germline, CDR1 is KGHSH and CDR2 LQKENI. The CDR3 is CASSPTSGAINTGELFF. DNA of the CDR3: TGTGCCAGCTCACCGACTAGCGGGGCTATCAACACCGGGGAGCTGTTTTTT.

J is TRBJ2-6 and V is TRBV6-8; TRBD1 might be the D (6 bases). Germline V lookup: CDR1 MNHGY, CDR2 SAAAGT. CDR3 length: 18 residues. Between the trimmed V and J ends, which lost 0 bases and 0 bases, there was a span of 12 bases. The CDR3 is CASSYSGQSSSGANVLTF. The DNA for the CDR3 is TGTGCCAGCAGTTACTCAGGACAGTCAAGCTCTGGGGCCAACGTCCTGACTTTC.

V and J are TRBV12-5 and TRBJ2-7; TRBD1 aligns across 8 bases. J was trimmed by 2 bases and V by 3 bases; bases with no gene match: 12. This CDR3 has 17 residues. CDR1 and CDR2 (germline): LGHNT, FRNRAP. The CDR3 nucleotides are TGTGCTAGTGGTTTAAGGGAGTGGGGACAGGTAGCCTACGAGCAGTACTTC. This gives the protein CASGLREWGQVAYEQYF.

This chain links TRBV10-2 with TRBJ2-3; 7 bases map to TRBD2. J lost 0 bases, V lost 0 bases, and 3 bases had no gene match. The V gene's germline CDR1 is WSHSY and CDR2 SAAADI. CDR3 length: 16 residues. CDR3 in amino acids: CASSESGGRSTDTQYF. As DNA, the CDR3 is TGCGCCAGCAGTGAGTCGGGCGGGAGAAGCACAGATACGCAGTATTTT.

This chain uses TRBV18 with TRBJ2-7; 7 bases are a match to TRBD1. The trim removed 4 bases at V and 0 bases at J, leaving 3 bases unmatched. This CDR3 has 14 residues. The germline CDR1 and CDR2 sequences are KGHSH and LQKENI. The CDR3 sequence: CASSHRGDSYEQYF. Written as DNA, the CDR3 is TGTGCCAGCTCACACAGGGGCGACTCCTACGAGCAGTACTTC.